This TCR beta chain was sequenced in a study of control samples from healthy donors and cancer patients. The CDR3 has 16 residues. The germline gives CDR1 SGHRS, CDR2 YFSETQ. V lost 4 bases and J 3 bases, leaving 16 bases between the germline ends. Generated by immunoSEQ multiplex PCR, the TCRdb table keeps only in-frame clones and is missing some. This sample has 400,000 to 500,000 clones; roughly 90% occur once, and the top ten carry more than 6%. The sequencing sample was made of PBMCs. The rearrangement uses TRBV5-1 and TRBJ2-2; maybe TRBD2 (6 bases). The TCR was taken from a man between 40 and 49 years old with head and neck cancer. Here the CDR3 reads CASSKTSGGYTGELFF. The DNA of the CDR3 is TGCGCCAGCAGCAAAACATCTGGGGGGTACACCGGGGAGCTGTTTTTT.